This T cell receptor (beta chain) was captured in a study of Ad26.COV2.S vaccination and SARS-CoV-2 variants. Turning to the study itself: The vaccine Ad26.COV2.S was put into the muscle once, or twice with 56 days between. Whole-study findings and limits: Total T cell responses, in the TCR breadth and depth analyses, may have been underestimated.

This clone has just a few counts. Its antigen is as yet unknown. The CDR3 has 14 amino acids. CDR1 and CDR2 (germline): SNHLY, FYNNEI. V was trimmed by 8 bases and J by 1 base, leaving 15 bases between them. As to treatment: 15 to 20 received Ad26.COV2.S at low or high dose, single or two shots; 5 received placebo; per-sample allocation not given. After the first vaccine or placebo injection, samples were drawn on day 63. Vaccine was an Ad26 vector expressing Wuhan-strain SARS-CoV-2 spike. Using immunoSEQ multiplex PCR, the repertoire was profiled, and TCRdb retains in-frame clones only, with some absent. Of roughly 680,000 clones listed, 89% are singletons.

Here the sequenced sample was peripheral blood, taken in a trial of Ad26.COV2.S vaccine versus placebo. The TCR originated in a person between 18 and 65 years old who received the Ad26.COV2.S COVID-19 vaccine or a placebo. This chain joins TRBV2 and TRBJ2-7; the D call may be TRBD1 or TRBD2 (5 bases each). DNA of the CDR3: TGTGCCAGCGGGGCAGGGAGAGGGTCCTACGAGCAGTACTTC. This codes for CASGAGRGSYEQYF.